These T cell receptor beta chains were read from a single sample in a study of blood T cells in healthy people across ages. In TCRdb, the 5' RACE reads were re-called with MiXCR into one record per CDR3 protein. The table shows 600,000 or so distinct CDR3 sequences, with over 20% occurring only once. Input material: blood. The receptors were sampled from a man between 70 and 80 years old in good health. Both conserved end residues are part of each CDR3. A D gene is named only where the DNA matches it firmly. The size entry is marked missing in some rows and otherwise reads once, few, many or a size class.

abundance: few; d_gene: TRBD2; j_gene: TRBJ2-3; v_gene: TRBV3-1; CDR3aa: CASSRGGNTDTQYF; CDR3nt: TGTGCCAGCAGTCGGGGAGGGAACACAGATACGCAGTATTTT
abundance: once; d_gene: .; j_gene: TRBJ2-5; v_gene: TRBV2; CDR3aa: CASGRTRGETQYF; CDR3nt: TGTGCCAGCGGAAGGACCCGCGGGGAGACCCAGTACTTC
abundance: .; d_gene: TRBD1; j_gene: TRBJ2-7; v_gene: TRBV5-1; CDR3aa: CASSPNPGTGSYEQYF; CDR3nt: TGCGCCAGCAGTCCCAACCCCGGGACAGGGTCCTACGAGCAGTACTTC
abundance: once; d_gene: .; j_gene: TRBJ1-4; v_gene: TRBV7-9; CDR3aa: CASSLEGRGGEKLFF; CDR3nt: TGTGCCAGCAGCTTAGAGGGCCGGGGAGGTGAAAAACTGTTTTTT
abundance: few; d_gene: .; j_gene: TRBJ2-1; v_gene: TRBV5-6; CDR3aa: CASPVEGSYNEQFF; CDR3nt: TGTGCCAGCCCCGTGGAGGGCTCCTACAATGAGCAGTTCTTC
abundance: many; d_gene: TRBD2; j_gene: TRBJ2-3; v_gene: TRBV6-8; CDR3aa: CASMRTSGSFPTDTQYF; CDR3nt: TGTGCCAGCATGAGAACTAGCGGGAGTTTCCCCACAGATACGCAGTATTTT
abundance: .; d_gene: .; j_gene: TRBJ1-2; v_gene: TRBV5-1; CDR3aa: CASSLRQTGYGYTF; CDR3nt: TGCGCCAGCAGCTTAAGACAGACTGGCTATGGCTACACCTTC
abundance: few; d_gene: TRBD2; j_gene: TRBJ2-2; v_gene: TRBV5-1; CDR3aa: CASSFTSGRAAGELFF; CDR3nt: TGCGCCAGCAGCTTCACTAGCGGGAGGGCGGCCGGGGAGCTGTTTTTT
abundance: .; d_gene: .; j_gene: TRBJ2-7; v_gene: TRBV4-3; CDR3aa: CASSQEQGPHEQYF; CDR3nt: TGCGCCAGCAGCCAAGAACAGGGTCCCCACGAGCAGTACTTC
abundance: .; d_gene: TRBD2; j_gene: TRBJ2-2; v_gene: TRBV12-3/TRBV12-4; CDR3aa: CASSAGLVGTGELFF; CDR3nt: TGTGCCAGCAGTGCCGGACTAGTCGGCACCGGGGAGCTGTTTTTT
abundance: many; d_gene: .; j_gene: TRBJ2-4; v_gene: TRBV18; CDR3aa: CASSRGQSENKNIQYF; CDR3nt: TGTGCCAGCTCACGCGGACAGTCGGAGAACAAAAACATTCAGTACTTC
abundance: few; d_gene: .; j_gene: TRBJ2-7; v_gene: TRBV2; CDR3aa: CASSVTGSSEQYF; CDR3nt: TGTGCCAGCAGTGTGACGGGAAGTAGCGAGCAGTACTTC
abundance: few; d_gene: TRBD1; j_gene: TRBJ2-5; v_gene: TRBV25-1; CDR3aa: CASSDSLPGQKETQYF; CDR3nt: TGTGCCAGCAGTGACTCCCTCCCGGGACAGAAAGAGACCCAGTACTTC
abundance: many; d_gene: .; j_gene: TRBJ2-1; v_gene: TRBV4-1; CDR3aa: CASSPLLSSYNEQFF; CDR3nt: TGCGCCAGCAGCCCCCTGCTAAGCTCCTACAATGAGCAGTTCTTC
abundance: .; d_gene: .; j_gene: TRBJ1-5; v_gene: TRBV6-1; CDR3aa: CASRGNSNQPQHF; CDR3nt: TGTGCCAGCCGGGGGAATAGCAATCAGCCCCAGCATTTT
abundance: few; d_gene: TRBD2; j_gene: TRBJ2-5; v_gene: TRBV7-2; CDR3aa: CASSQTSQMPTRTQYF; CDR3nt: TGTGCCAGCAGCCAGACTAGCCAGATGCCGACGAGGACCCAGTACTTC
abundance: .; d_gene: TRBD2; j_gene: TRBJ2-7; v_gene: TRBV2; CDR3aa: CATIRGTSGTYEQYF; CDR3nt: TGTGCCACCATCCGCGGGACTAGCGGCACCTACGAGCAGTACTTC
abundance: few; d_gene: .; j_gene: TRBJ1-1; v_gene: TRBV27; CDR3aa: CASSLFPALNTEAFF; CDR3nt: TGTGCCAGCAGTTTATTCCCCGCTTTGAACACTGAAGCTTTCTTT
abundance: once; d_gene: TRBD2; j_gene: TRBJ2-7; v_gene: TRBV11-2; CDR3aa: CASSFFPGTSGMVLYF; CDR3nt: TGTGCCAGCAGCTTTTTTCCCGGGACTAGCGGGATGGTTCTGTACTTC
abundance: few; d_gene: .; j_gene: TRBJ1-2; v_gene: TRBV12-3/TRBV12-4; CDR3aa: CASSASQGTSGYTF; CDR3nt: TGTGCCAGCAGTGCTTCACAGGGTACGAGTGGCTACACCTTC
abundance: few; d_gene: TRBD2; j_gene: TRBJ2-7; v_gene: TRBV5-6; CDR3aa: CASSSGTINEQYF; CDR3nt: TGTGCCAGCAGCAGCGGGACTATAAACGAGCAGTACTTC
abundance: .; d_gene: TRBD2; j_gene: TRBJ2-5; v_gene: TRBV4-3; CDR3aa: CASSLTGGHQETQYF; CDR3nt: TGCGCCAGCAGCCTAACGGGAGGCCACCAAGAGACCCAGTACTTC
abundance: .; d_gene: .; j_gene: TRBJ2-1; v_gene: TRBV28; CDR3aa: CATDGGSSYNEQFF; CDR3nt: TGTGCCACCGATGGGGGAAGCTCCTACAATGAGCAGTTCTTC
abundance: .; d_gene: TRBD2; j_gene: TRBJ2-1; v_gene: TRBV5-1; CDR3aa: CASSFTSGNNEQFF; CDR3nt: TGCGCCAGCAGCTTCACTAGCGGAAACAATGAGCAGTTCTTC
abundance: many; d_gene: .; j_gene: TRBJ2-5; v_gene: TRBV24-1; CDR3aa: CATSRDTQETQYF; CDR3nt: TGTGCCACCAGCCGGGACACTCAAGAGACCCAGTACTTC
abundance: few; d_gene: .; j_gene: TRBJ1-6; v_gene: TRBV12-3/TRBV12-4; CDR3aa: CASSLGGTDNSPLHF; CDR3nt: TGTGCCAGCAGTTTAGGGGGCACGGATAATTCACCCCTCCACTTT
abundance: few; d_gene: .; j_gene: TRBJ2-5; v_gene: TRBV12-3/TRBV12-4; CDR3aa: CASEDDRETQYF; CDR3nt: TGTGCCAGCGAGGACGATCGGGAGACCCAGTACTTC
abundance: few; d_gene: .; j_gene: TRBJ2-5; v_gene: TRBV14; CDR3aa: CASSQERRETQYF; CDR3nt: TGTGCCAGCAGCCAAGAACGACGGGAGACCCAGTACTTC
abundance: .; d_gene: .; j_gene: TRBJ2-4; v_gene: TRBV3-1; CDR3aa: CASSQDRVGNIQYF; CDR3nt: TGTGCCAGCAGCCAAGACAGGGTAGGAAACATTCAGTACTTC
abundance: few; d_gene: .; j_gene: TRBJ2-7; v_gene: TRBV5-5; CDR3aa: CASSLVESPSFEQYF; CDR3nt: TGTGCCAGCAGCTTGGTTGAATCGCCTAGTTTCGAGCAGTACTTC
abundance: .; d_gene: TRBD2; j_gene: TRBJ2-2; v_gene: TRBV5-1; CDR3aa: CASSSGTSGNTGELFF; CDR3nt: TGCGCCAGCAGCTCCGGGACTAGCGGAAACACCGGGGAGCTGTTTTTT
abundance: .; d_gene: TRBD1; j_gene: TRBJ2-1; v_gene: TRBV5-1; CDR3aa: CASGLAGTGGMNEQFF; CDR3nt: TGCGCCAGCGGCTTGGCCGGGACAGGGGGCATGAATGAGCAGTTCTTC
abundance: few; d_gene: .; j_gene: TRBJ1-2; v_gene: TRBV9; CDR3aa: CASSRQDNYGYTF; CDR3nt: TGTGCCAGCAGCCGACAGGATAACTATGGCTACACCTTC
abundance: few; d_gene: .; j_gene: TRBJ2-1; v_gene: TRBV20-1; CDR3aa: CSAASKNEQFF; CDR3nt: TGCAGTGCAGCATCTAAGAATGAGCAGTTCTTC
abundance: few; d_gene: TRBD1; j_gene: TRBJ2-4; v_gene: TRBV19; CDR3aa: CASSGLTGTGGFGKNIQYF; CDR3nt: TGTGCCAGTAGTGGATTAACCGGGACAGGGGGTTTCGGCAAAAACATTCAGTACTTC
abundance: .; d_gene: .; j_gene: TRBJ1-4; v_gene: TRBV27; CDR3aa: CASSLVSGRGEKLFF; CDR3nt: TGTGCCAGCAGTTTAGTATCGGGGAGGGGTGAAAAACTGTTTTTT
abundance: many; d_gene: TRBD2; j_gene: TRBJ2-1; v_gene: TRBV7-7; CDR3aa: CASSLFLAGKGDEQFF; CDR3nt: TGTGCTAGCAGCTTATTCCTAGCGGGAAAGGGTGATGAGCAGTTCTTC
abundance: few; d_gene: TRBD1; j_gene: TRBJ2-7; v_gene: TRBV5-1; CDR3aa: CTSSFVGQGYEQYF; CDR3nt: TGCACCAGCAGCTTCGTGGGACAGGGTTACGAGCAGTACTTC
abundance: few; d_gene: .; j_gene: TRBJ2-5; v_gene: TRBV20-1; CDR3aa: CSASAEGNQETQYF; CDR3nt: TGCAGTGCTAGCGCGGAGGGAAACCAAGAGACCCAGTACTTC
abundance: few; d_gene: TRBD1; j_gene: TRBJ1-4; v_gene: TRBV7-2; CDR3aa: CASSLGTALLEKLFF; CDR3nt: TGTGCCAGCAGCCTAGGGACAGCCCTCCTTGAAAAACTGTTTTTT
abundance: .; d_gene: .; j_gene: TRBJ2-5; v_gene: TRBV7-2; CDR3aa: CASSLVEYETQYF; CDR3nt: TGTGCCAGCAGCTTAGTGGAGTATGAGACCCAGTACTTC
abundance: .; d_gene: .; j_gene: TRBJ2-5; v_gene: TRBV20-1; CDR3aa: CSARDEGQETQYF; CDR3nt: TGCAGTGCTAGAGATGAGGGGCAAGAGACCCAGTACTTC
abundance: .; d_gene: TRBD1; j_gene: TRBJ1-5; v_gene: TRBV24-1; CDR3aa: CATSATGVQPQHF; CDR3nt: TGTGCCACCAGTGCCACAGGGGTCCAGCCCCAGCATTTT
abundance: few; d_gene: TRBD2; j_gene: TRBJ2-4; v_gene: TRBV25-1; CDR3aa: CASSPSGTYAIQYF; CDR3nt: TGTGCCAGCAGTCCTAGCGGGACGTATGCCATTCAGTACTTC
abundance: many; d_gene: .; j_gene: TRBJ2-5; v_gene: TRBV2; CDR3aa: CASSWDQETQYF; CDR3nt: TGTGCCAGCAGTTGGGATCAAGAGACCCAGTACTTC
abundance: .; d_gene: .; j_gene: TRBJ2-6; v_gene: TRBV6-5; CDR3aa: CASRATVTGANVLTF; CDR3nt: TGTGCCAGCAGGGCTACGGTAACTGGGGCCAACGTCCTGACTTTC
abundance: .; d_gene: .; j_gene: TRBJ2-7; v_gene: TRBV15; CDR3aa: CATSRSVGSYEQYF; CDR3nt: TGTGCCACCAGTCGTAGCGTCGGGTCCTACGAGCAGTACTTC
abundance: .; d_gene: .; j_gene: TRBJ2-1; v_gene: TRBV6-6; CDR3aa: CASSLIPGRNEQFF; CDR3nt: TGTGCCAGCAGTTTAATCCCAGGAAGGAATGAGCAGTTCTTC
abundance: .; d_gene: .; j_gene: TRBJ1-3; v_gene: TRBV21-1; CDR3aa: CASSTLQGGTRNTIYF; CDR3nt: TGTGCCAGCAGCACGTTACAGGGTGGGACTAGAAACACCATATATTTT